This is a list of T cell receptor beta chains from one sample in a study of regulatory T cells in long-lasting Graves disease. TCRdb analysed the multiplex PCR reads with MiXCR anew, one entry per CDR3 protein. The sample lists a few hundred thousand distinct CDR3 sequences, less than 25% occurring once. Sequenced material: peripheral blood mononuclear cells (PBMCs), taken when the disease was refractory, from a patient treated with antithyroid drugs. These receptors were taken from a female donor with Graves disease. Both conserved end residues are part of each CDR3. D genes are given only for firm matches. Only part of the rows carry a size: once, few, many, or a class if the clone is expanded.

abundance	j_gene	v_gene	d_gene	len	CDR3nt	CDR3aa
NA	TRBJ1-2	TRBV28	TRBD1	15	TGTGCCAGCAGCACCGGGACAGGGGATATCTATGGCTACACCTTC	CASSTGTGDIYGYTF
NA	TRBJ2-3	TRBV28	NA	14	TGTGCCAGCACGCGTGGAGACAATTCAGATACGCAGTATTTT	CASTRGDNSDTQYF
many	TRBJ1-2	TRBV6-1	TRBD1	14	TGTGCCAGCAGGAAACAGGGGGAAGAAAATGGCTACACCTTC	CASRKQGEENGYTF
many	TRBJ2-7	TRBV15	NA	14	TGTGCCACCAGCAGAGATCGGGCCGGGCGCGAGCAGTACTTC	CATSRDRAGREQYF
many	TRBJ1-5	TRBV28	TRBD1	13	TGTGCCAGCAGTACACAGGGGGCTCAGCCCCAGCATTTT	CASSTQGAQPQHF
few	TRBJ1-3	TRBV12-3/TRBV12-4	TRBD1	14	TGTGCCAGCAGTGCCACAGGGGTCGGAAACACCATATATTTT	CASSATGVGNTIYF
NA	TRBJ1-2	TRBV6-2/TRBV6-3	NA	13	TGTGCCAGCAGGCAACAGGGATTCTATGGCTACACCTTC	CASRQQGFYGYTF
many	TRBJ2-2	TRBV12-3/TRBV12-4	NA	14	TGTGCCAGCAGTTTGTATCAAAACACCGGGGAGCTGTTTTTT	CASSLYQNTGELFF
few	TRBJ1-5	TRBV6-2/TRBV6-3	NA	14	TGTGCCAGCAGTTACTGGGGGCGCGGTCAGCCCCAGCATTTT	CASSYWGRGQPQHF
few	TRBJ2-7	TRBV27	NA	16	TGTGCCAGCAGTTTAAAAAGGGCAGGGGAAGGCTACGAGCAGTACTTC	CASSLKRAGEGYEQYF
many	TRBJ2-7	TRBV28	TRBD2	15	TGTGCCAGCAGCACCGAGCGGGGAAGCTCCTACGAGCAGTACTTC	CASSTERGSSYEQYF
NA	TRBJ2-7	TRBV14	TRBD2	15	TGTGCCAGCAGCCAGCCCGGGACTAGCCCGCGGGAGCAGTACTTC	CASSQPGTSPREQYF
NA	TRBJ1-2	TRBV6-5	NA	15	TGTGCCAGCAGTTACTCCGGTCACCTCGGCTATGGCTACACCTTC	CASSYSGHLGYGYTF
NA	TRBJ2-1	TRBV2	NA	14	TGTGCCAGTGAACGGGACTCCTCCTACAATGAGCAGTTCTTC	CASERDSSYNEQFF
many	TRBJ2-4	TRBV20-1	NA	12	TGCAGTGCTCCCGGGTCCGAAAACATTCAGTACTTC	CSAPGSENIQYF
many	TRBJ1-5	TRBV28	NA	11	TGTGCCAGCAGTCATAGGGTGGCCCAGCATTTT	CASSHRVAQHF
few	TRBJ2-3	TRBV28	TRBD2	16	TGTGCCAGCAGTTTACCGCACCGGGGGGGCGTAGATACGCAGTATTTT	CASSLPHRGGVDTQYF
NA	TRBJ1-5	TRBV6-2/TRBV6-3	TRBD1	15	TGTGCCAGCAGTTCGGACAGGGGAGGGATCAAGCCCCAGCATTTT	CASSSDRGGIKPQHF
NA	TRBJ2-4	TRBV7-2	TRBD2	19	TGTGCCAGCAGCCCCGAGGGGCGGGGGTCACTTCGGGCCAAAAACATTCAGTACTTC	CASSPEGRGSLRAKNIQYF
few	TRBJ2-3	TRBV7-2	TRBD2	16	TGTGCCAGCAGCTTAGACCCTAGCGGGATGGTGGATACGCAGTATTTT	CASSLDPSGMVDTQYF
few	TRBJ1-5	TRBV5-1	NA	14	TGCGCCAGCAGCGTGTCGGGGAGCGGGAAGCCCCAGCATTTT	CASSVSGSGKPQHF
few	TRBJ2-7	TRBV11-1	NA	11	TGTGCCAGCAGCTCGTCAGAGGATCCGTACTTC	CASSSSEDPYF
few	TRBJ1-1	TRBV9	NA	12	TGTGCCAGCAGCGTAGGCGCAGGAGGGGCTTTCTTT	CASSVGAGGAFF
NA	TRBJ1-6	TRBV5-8	NA	14	TGTGCCAGCAGCTTCATCCGGGGAAATTCACCCCTCCACTTT	CASSFIRGNSPLHF
NA	TRBJ2-7	TRBV19	TRBD1	15	TGTGCCAGTAGTCGGGCCGATGACAGGGGGCACGAGCAGTACTTC	CASSRADDRGHEQYF
once	TRBJ2-2	TRBV20-1	NA	14	TGCAGTGCTGCGGGGGCCGCGAACACCGGGGAGCTGTTTTTT	CSAAGAANTGELFF
many	TRBJ2-4	TRBV7-2	TRBD2	12	TGTGCCAGCAGCTTAGAACTAGCGGACCAGTACTTC	CASSLELADQYF
many	TRBJ1-1	TRBV6-5	NA	13	TGTGCCAGCAGTTACGGCAGGGCAACTGAAGCTTTCTTT	CASSYGRATEAFF
many	TRBJ1-2	TRBV7-2	NA	14	TGTGCCAGCACCCCAAGTGGTCTAAGAGGAGGCTACACCTTC	CASTPSGLRGGYTF
many	TRBJ2-7	TRBV7-8	NA	14	TGTGCCAGCAGCGAGCGGGGGGACAGGGACGAGCAGTACTTC	CASSERGDRDEQYF
many	TRBJ2-7	TRBV7-2	NA	13	TGTGCCAGCAGCTTAGGGTTGGGTTACGAGCAGTACTTC	CASSLGLGYEQYF
many	TRBJ1-4	TRBV30	NA	13	TGTGCCTGGACCCCGGATCGTATTGAAAAACTGTTTTTT	CAWTPDRIEKLFF
many	TRBJ1-1	TRBV28	NA	14	TGTGCCAGCAGAATCGGCGCCCTCGACACTGAAGCTTTCTTT	CASRIGALDTEAFF
few	TRBJ2-6	TRBV7-9	NA	14	TGTGCCAGCAGCTTAGCGGGCATGTCGGACGTCCTGACTTTC	CASSLAGMSDVLTF
NA	TRBJ1-1	TRBV19	NA	14	TGTGCCAGTAAGTATGACCCAGGGAACACTGAAGCTTTCTTT	CASKYDPGNTEAFF
NA	TRBJ2-7	TRBV5-1	NA	14	TGCGCCAGCAGCGTGGGTTCCGCCTCCTACGAGCAGTACTTC	CASSVGSASYEQYF
many	TRBJ2-2	TRBV6-2/TRBV6-3	NA	14	TGTGCCAGCAGTTACGGCAGGAACACCGGGGAGCTGTTTTTT	CASSYGRNTGELFF
NA	TRBJ1-4	TRBV4-2	TRBD1	15	TGTGCCAGCAGCCGGGAGGCCAGGGGGCATGAAAAACTGTTTTTT	CASSREARGHEKLFF
many	TRBJ1-6	TRBV6-5	NA	14	TGTGCCAGCAGTTACGATCTTCGTAATTCACCCCTCCACTTT	CASSYDLRNSPLHF
NA	TRBJ2-3	TRBV12-3/TRBV12-4	TRBD2	19	TGTGCCAGCAGTTCCTACCCGGGACTAGCGGGGGACAGCACAGATACGCAGTATTTT	CASSSYPGLAGDSTDTQYF
few	TRBJ1-1	TRBV5-1	NA	13	TGCGCCAGCAGCTTGATGGGAGTCCCTGAAGCTTTCTTT	CASSLMGVPEAFF
NA	TRBJ2-4	TRBV7-9	TRBD1	13	TGTGCCAGCAGAGGCACAGGGGGGAACATTCAGTACTTC	CASRGTGGNIQYF
few	TRBJ2-7	TRBV4-3	TRBD2	15	TGCGCCAGCAGCCAAGATACAGCGGGAGAGTACGAGCAGTACTTC	CASSQDTAGEYEQYF
few	TRBJ1-4	TRBV20-1	TRBD1	19	TGCAGTGCTAGAGATATCCAAGGGCAGGGGGCTTGGGCTAATGAAAAACTGTTTTTT	CSARDIQGQGAWANEKLFF
few	TRBJ2-7	TRBV7-9	NA	13	TGTGCCAGCAGCTTAGGGCGAATCGACGAGCAGTACTTC	CASSLGRIDEQYF
NA	TRBJ2-7	TRBV20-1	NA	11	TGCAGTGCTAGTTACTCCTACGAGCAGTACTTC	CSASYSYEQYF
many	TRBJ2-7	TRBV7-3	NA	12	TGTGCCAGCAGCCACACCCGAGGCGAGCAGTACTTC	CASSHTRGEQYF
few	TRBJ2-7	TRBV12-3/TRBV12-4	NA	14	TGTGCCAGCAGTTTGATGCAGGGCTCCTACGAGCAGTACTTC	CASSLMQGSYEQYF
NA	TRBJ2-5	TRBV29-1	NA	14	TGCAGCGTCTCCGCTCGGACGGCCCCGGGGACCCAGTACTTC	CSVSARTAPGTQYF
few	TRBJ2-2	TRBV9	NA	15	TGTGCCAGCAGCCGAGGAGGGGGGGTTAACGGGGAGCTGTTTTTT	CASSRGGGVNGELFF
few	TRBJ2-3	TRBV28	NA	18	TGTGCCAGCAGTTTCGTGAGAGAGGCAGGGGCGAATCTAGATACGCAGTATTTT	CASSFVREAGANLDTQYF
few	TRBJ1-2	TRBV18	NA	16	TGTGCCAGCTCACCGCCGTCCGGGACAAGAACCTATGGCTACACCTTC	CASSPPSGTRTYGYTF
many	TRBJ1-1	TRBV27	NA	17	TGTGCCAGCAGTTTAATACCTTCCTGGACCATGAGCACTGAAGCTTTCTTT	CASSLIPSWTMSTEAFF
many	TRBJ1-5	TRBV19	TRBD1	14	TGTGCCAGTAGTTTTGGACAGGGCCAGCAGCCCCAGCATTTT	CASSFGQGQQPQHF
many	TRBJ1-5	TRBV28	NA	12	TGTGCCAGCAACCCTCGGGCCTCTAAATCATCTTTT	CASNPRASKSSF
many	TRBJ1-4	TRBV28	TRBD1	15	TGTGCCAGCAGTTCCGCCGGGACAGGGAACGAAAAACTGTTTTTT	CASSSAGTGNEKLFF
once	TRBJ2-3	TRBV30	TRBD2	16	TGTGCCTGGGGGATCCTGGGGGGGGTTCGAGAAGATACGCAGTATTTT	CAWGILGGVREDTQYF
NA	TRBJ2-2	TRBV7-2	NA	15	TGTGCCAGCAGCCGTGAGGGGAGACAGACCGGGGAGCTGTTTTTT	CASSREGRQTGELFF
many	TRBJ1-1	TRBV2	NA	15	TGTGCCAGCAGGGGTATACAGGGAAGTGGCACTGAAGCTTTCTTT	CASRGIQGSGTEAFF
NA	TRBJ2-3	TRBV28	TRBD2	14	TGTGCCAGCAGTTTCTCTAGCGGGAGGGATACGCAGTATTTT	CASSFSSGRDTQYF